This T cell receptor beta chain came from a study of cytomegalovirus exposure and HLA in healthy donors (dated by TCRdb to about 2017). Background on the whole study: According to an earlier analysis of a few hundred of the donors, about 179 million T cells yielded some 110 million unique TCR beta sequences and around 300 Gb of sequence data. An early release that covered fewer than 750 HLA-typed donors contained approximately 300 gigabases of sequencing data and tens of millions of unique TCR sequences. The genetic ancestry cluster associated with self-reported Caucasian donors included 81% of the roughly 400 genotyped donors. The aim of the study was to test whether cataloging public T cell receptors could identify signatures of past pathogen exposure. The study profiled the T cell repertoires of 550 to 700 subjects by immunosequencing and related them to cytomegalovirus serostatus. Along with the approximately 670-subject first cohort, a separate validation cohort of around 110 different subjects was used. High-throughput TCR immunosequencing, statistical association of individual TCRs with disease status, and machine learning were combined to predict cytomegalovirus infection status. In a later analysis, previously published TCR beta repertoires from some 640 donors were re-analyzed and high-resolution HLA genotyping was added so that TCR occurrence patterns could be studied. Rather than drawing on any new phenotypic data, the later analysis identified candidate immune exposures from TCR beta sequences and the way those sequences occurred across donors. An earlier analysis of around 540 of the donors applied high-throughput TCR beta sequencing to assess whether each TCR beta V gene segment acted as functional or pseudogenic. Donor age, sex, ethnicity and CMV serostatus were compiled together with the repertoire data. Genome-wide SNP genotypes for about 65% of the roughly 670 donors were used in a later genetic analysis, which treated that subset as a discovery cohort. All discovery cohort repertoires had been generated using a single sequencing platform. HLA typing covered class I and class II loci at four-digit resolution. Typing coverage differed by locus: A, B, C, DRB1 and DQB1 were typed in about 620-640 donors, DQA1 in roughly 500, DPA1 in roughly 590, and DPB1 in around 440. A few DR-DQ haplotypes were handled as single units for association and clustering because linkage in the cohort was strong. Among under 450 genotyped donors of the cohort, an average of about 240,000 unique TCR beta nucleotide sequences were sequenced per donor, roughly 18% of them non-productive. What the work shows at the level of the full study, not this receptor alone: For the cohort, immune exposure information was limited to CMV serostatus. Broadly in line with IMGT annotations, most TCR beta V segments showed up in productive rearrangements about 90% or about 30% of the time in an earlier analysis of 587 of the donors. Linkage disequilibrium might explain the correlated functional status among segregating V segments, but an unknown experimental factor could not be ruled out. The study gave a list of 150 to 200 TCR beta chains associated with cytomegalovirus. Some 16 rarely observed V segments, including chromosome 9 orphons, were excluded from the earlier analysis of about 500 of the donors because counts were too low. Presence/absence analyses assumed roughly uniform sequencing depth across donors, an assumption that may not hold. Because HLA typing was unavailable for some donors at each locus, only the typed subset was used in association tests. Cytomegalovirus status was reported to be diagnosed by the classifier with high specificity and sensitivity in both the original and validation cohorts. Strong co-occurrence of HLA alleles, especially DR and DQ, made assigning TCR associations to individual alleles difficult. Compared with equally common non-associated chains, HLA-associated TCR beta chains in a later analysis were more clonally expanded and had lower generation probabilities. A group of highly shared sequence variants was considered likely to be a technical artifact of the sequencing pipeline. A later analysis found that TCR association rates varied across HLA loci, with DRB1 alleles showing the most associated TCRs and HLA-C alleles the fewest. In a later analysis, 15,000 to 20,000 TCR beta sequences were associated with specific HLA alleles at a false discovery rate of 0.05. Several of the top co-occurrence clusters appeared to be linked to parvovirus B19, influenza, CMV and Epstein-Barr virus, according to a later analysis. According to a later analysis, most CMV-associated TCR beta chains appeared to be HLA-restricted, and the HLA associations seemed to be driven largely by CMV exposure. A later genetic analysis associated a missense DCLRE1C variant with V-gene and J-gene trimming of TCR beta chains, and an independent cohort replicated the association. According to a later genetic analysis, donors in an Asian-associated ancestry cluster had fewer N-insertions in productive TCRs than the roughly 660-donor mean. The authors suggested that the approach could potentially be generalized to other disease states and immunological phenotypes. While some public TCRs were present in many individuals, most TCR sequences turned up only very rarely across donors. The cohort was sequenced for TCR beta chains only, and without alpha or paired-chain data the features that could be detected were limited. A further reported finding was that TCR beta sequences accurately predicted the HLA-A and HLA-B alleles for most subjects in the first cohort. In vitro tests confirmed that a few of the cytomegalovirus-associated TCR beta chains recognize cytomegalovirus antigens. Because the 87-base-pair reads could not distinguish some IMGT-functional V segments, including TRBV6-2 and TRBV6-3, those segments were excluded.

A distance of 15 bases separates the germline ends of V and J, which lose 1 base and 1 base respectively. Via the germline V gene, CDR1 is KGHSH and CDR2 LQKENI. Inclusive of the bounding cysteine and phenylalanine, the CDR3 is 17 residues long. Of the read, only the CDR3 DNA is kept; its 51 bases are in frame from base 1. Libraries came from the immunoSEQ multiplex PCR assay. For the multiplex PCR, a mixture combining 60 forward primers for TCR Vbeta segments and 13 reverse primers for TCR Jbeta segments was used. A multiplex PCR assay on genomic DNA amplified the CDR3 region of rearranged TCR beta genes. The amplified TCR beta libraries were sequenced on the Illumina HiSeq System as 87-base-pair reads. Per the authors' processing: A later analysis counted 75 million to 100 million unique TCR beta chains across the 650 to 800 repertoires, and some 11 million of these chains were shared by at least two donors. To remove PCR and sequencing errors, raw reads were error-corrected and collapsed into unique sequences using a nearest-neighbor algorithm that merged closely related sequences. V, D and J gene segments were assigned by aligning CDR3 sequences to IMGT reference sequences. Each retained sequence needed at least a six-nucleotide match to both a V gene segment and a J gene segment. A rearrangement was called productive if the CDR3 had no stop codons and remained in frame with V and J, and every other rearrangement was called non-productive. CDR3 was defined by IMGT convention, running from the second conserved V-encoded cysteine to the conserved J-encoded phenylalanine. In an earlier analysis of more than 550 of the donors, sequences lacking an unambiguous match to a single V gene segment were excluded. An earlier analysis of a few hundred of the donors called V segments functional above 56.7% productive rearrangements and segregating when the between-donor standard deviation exceeded 5%. A statistical classification framework was built to diagnose cytomegalovirus status from the catalog of TCR beta chain sequences. In a later analysis, TCR nucleotide sequences were compared against IMGT/GENE-DB human TR gene sequences so that V and J genes could be assigned. The TCRdist pipeline was used in a later analysis to assign CDR3 sequences and most-parsimonious VDJ recombination scenarios. In a later analysis, each TCR beta chain was defined by its CDR3 amino acid sequence together with its V-gene family, and reads without a unique V-gene family were excluded. As a way to deal with suspected cross-contamination and a sequencing artifact, a later analysis dropped approximately 570 nucleotide sequences that were highly shared and had low generation probability. In a later analysis, a clonal expansion index was calculated for each public chain from normalized within-repertoire ranks of inferred template counts. In a later analysis, generation probabilities were computed using a VDJ recombination model fitted to out-of-frame rearrangements, and the results were checked against IGoR. Hypergeometric tests were used in a later analysis to score TCR-TCR, TCR-HLA and TCR-CMV co-occurrence, with a repertoire-size bias correction applied to the TCR pairs. To estimate false discovery rates, a later analysis permuted the HLA or CMV assignments 20 times. In a later analysis, co-occurring TCRs were grouped using DBSCAN, with TCRdist sequence similarity added in when clustering inside HLA-allele-positive subsets. Co-occurrence clustering excluded repertoires with fewer than 30,000 or more than 120,000 public chains, plus five with anomalous nucleotide sharing. Held by TCRdb, this immuneACCESS table contains in-frame sequences only and omits some clones. Under half of the omission traces to an unresolved V gene where checked; the cause of the rest is unknown. V and J calls plus clone size are reproduced from that table; the DNA served to infer D and trimming. The sample records tens of thousands of clones, about 75% of which are singletons. The top ten clones comprise around 6% of the sample.

Notes on this clone: Its antigen is currently not known. No base qualities exist here, and no much larger clone lies one base off it.

The cohort consisted of 666 healthy bone marrow donors. Cohort members were all nominally healthy when sampled, although unrecorded immune exposures were likely present. The donor tested CMV seronegative and was one of the 352 seronegative cohort members. A peripheral blood sample was collected from each donor, and TCR beta sequencing was performed on peripheral blood mononuclear cells. The Qiagen DNeasy Blood Extraction Kit was used to extract genomic DNA from the blood cell samples. This receptor was taken from a female donor in good health and CMV-seronegative. The V and J segments used are TRBV18 and TRBJ2-3; the D segment could be TRBD1, given 6 matching bases. Sequencing input: PBMCs. The CDR3 region: CASSPRLANRGTDTQYF. At the DNA level, the sequence is TGTGCCAGCTCACCACGGCTAGCCAACAGGGGCACAGATACGCAGTATTTT.